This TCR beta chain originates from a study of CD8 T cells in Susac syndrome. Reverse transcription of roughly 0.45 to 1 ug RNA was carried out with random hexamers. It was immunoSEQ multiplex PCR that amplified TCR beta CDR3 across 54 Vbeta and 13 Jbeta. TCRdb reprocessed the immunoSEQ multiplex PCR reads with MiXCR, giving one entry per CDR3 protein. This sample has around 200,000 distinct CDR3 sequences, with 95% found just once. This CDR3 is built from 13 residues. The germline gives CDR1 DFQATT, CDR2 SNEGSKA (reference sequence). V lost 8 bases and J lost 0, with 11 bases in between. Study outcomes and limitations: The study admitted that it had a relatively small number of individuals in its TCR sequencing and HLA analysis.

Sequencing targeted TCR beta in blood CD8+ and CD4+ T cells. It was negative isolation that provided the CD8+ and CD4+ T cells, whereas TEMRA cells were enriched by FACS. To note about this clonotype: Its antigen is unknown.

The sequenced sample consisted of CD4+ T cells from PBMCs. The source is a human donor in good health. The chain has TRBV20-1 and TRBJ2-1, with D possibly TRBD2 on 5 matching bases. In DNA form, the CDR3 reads TGCAGTTGCTCGGGGAGCTCCTACAATGAGCAGTTCTTC. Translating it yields CSCSGSSYNEQFF.